The rows below give T cell receptor beta chains drawn from one sample of a study of blood T cell repertoires in COVID-19. The assay was immunoSEQ multiplex PCR, and TCRdb's table has in-frame clones only and misses some. The repertoire holds about 68,000 clones, 86% seen once, with over 7.5% in the top ten. The sequenced sample was peripheral blood. The receptors stem from a man aged 25-40 years with acute or convalescent COVID-19. CDR3s include the opening cysteine and the closing phenylalanine or tryptophan. Fields, in order: clone size, D gene, J gene, V gene, CDR3 protein, CDR3 DNA. A D gene is named only where the DNA matches it firmly. The size field is filled for only some rows; it gives once, few, many or a size class.

clone size: .; D gene: .; J gene: TRBJ2-2; V gene: TRBV25-1; CDR3 protein: CASSERLTGNTGELFF; CDR3 DNA: TGTGCCAGCAGTGAGCGACTAACGGGCAACACCGGGGAGCTGTTTTTT
clone size: .; D gene: .; J gene: TRBJ1-1; V gene: TRBV29-1; CDR3 protein: CSVAIQQGSNTEAFF; CDR3 DNA: TGCAGCGTCGCCATCCAACAGGGATCGAACACTGAAGCTTTCTTT
clone size: .; D gene: .; J gene: TRBJ2-3; V gene: TRBV21-1; CDR3 protein: CASSAGRQGIQVPDTQYF; CDR3 DNA: TGTGCCAGCAGCGCGGGTAGGCAGGGGATTCAGGTGCCAGATACGCAGTATTTT
clone size: .; D gene: TRBD1; J gene: TRBJ2-1; V gene: TRBV14; CDR3 protein: CASSLPGQKQFF; CDR3 DNA: TGTGCCAGCAGCCTTCCGGGACAGAAGCAGTTCTTC
clone size: few; D gene: .; J gene: TRBJ1-1; V gene: TRBV30; CDR3 protein: CAWSKGIDTEAFF; CDR3 DNA: TGTGCCTGGAGTAAGGGGATAGACACTGAAGCTTTCTTT
clone size: once; D gene: .; J gene: TRBJ1-1; V gene: TRBV7-2; CDR3 protein: CASSAPQNAEAFF; CDR3 DNA: TGTGCCAGCAGCGCTCCCCAGAACGCTGAAGCTTTCTTT
clone size: .; D gene: TRBD2; J gene: TRBJ2-3; V gene: TRBV7-9; CDR3 protein: CASSNRAGANTQYF; CDR3 DNA: TGTGCCAGCAGCAACCGAGCGGGAGCCAATACGCAGTATTTT
clone size: .; D gene: .; J gene: TRBJ2-3; V gene: TRBV18; CDR3 protein: CASSPLSGTQYF; CDR3 DNA: TGTGCCAGCTCACCACTTTCGGGTACGCAGTATTTT
clone size: once; D gene: TRBD2; J gene: TRBJ2-7; V gene: TRBV5-1; CDR3 protein: CASRKTSGSHEQYF; CDR3 DNA: TGCGCCAGCAGGAAGACTAGCGGGAGCCACGAGCAGTACTTC
clone size: .; D gene: .; J gene: TRBJ2-1; V gene: TRBV6-1; CDR3 protein: CASSEGTGRDEQFF; CDR3 DNA: TGTGCCAGCAGTGAAGGGACAGGGAGGGATGAGCAGTTCTTC
clone size: .; D gene: .; J gene: TRBJ2-7; V gene: TRBV29-1; CDR3 protein: CSADGLSSGEQYF; CDR3 DNA: TGCAGCGCTGACGGACTCAGTTCGGGCGAGCAGTACTTC
clone size: .; D gene: .; J gene: TRBJ1-6; V gene: TRBV28; CDR3 protein: CASIPTPGYYSPLHF; CDR3 DNA: TGTGCCAGCATCCCGACCCCGGGATATTATTCACCCCTCCACTTT
clone size: few; D gene: TRBD1; J gene: TRBJ1-5; V gene: TRBV3-1/TRBV3-2; CDR3 protein: CASSQGQSNQPQHF; CDR3 DNA: TGTGCCAGCAGCCAGGGACAGAGCAATCAGCCCCAGCATTTT
clone size: .; D gene: .; J gene: TRBJ2-1; V gene: TRBV6-5; CDR3 protein: CASSTERSSYNEQFF; CDR3 DNA: TGTGCCAGCAGTACTGAGCGTAGCTCCTACAATGAGCAGTTCTTC
clone size: .; D gene: TRBD1; J gene: TRBJ1-4; V gene: TRBV4-3; CDR3 protein: CASSRTDRVQKLFF; CDR3 DNA: TGCGCCAGCAGCCGAACGGACAGGGTTCAAAAACTGTTTTTT
clone size: .; D gene: TRBD2; J gene: TRBJ2-2; V gene: TRBV3-1/TRBV3-2; CDR3 protein: CASSHTSGSVGELFF; CDR3 DNA: TGTGCCAGCAGCCATACTAGCGGGAGTGTCGGGGAGCTGTTTTTT
clone size: .; D gene: TRBD2; J gene: TRBJ2-3; V gene: TRBV5-5; CDR3 protein: CASSPGLAGVSTQYF; CDR3 DNA: TGTGCCAGCAGCCCCGGACTAGCGGGAGTGAGTACGCAGTATTTT
clone size: .; D gene: TRBD1; J gene: TRBJ2-7; V gene: TRBV7-2; CDR3 protein: CASSRDSSYEQYF; CDR3 DNA: TGTGCCAGCAGCCGGGACAGCTCCTACGAGCAGTACTTC
clone size: .; D gene: .; J gene: TRBJ2-7; V gene: TRBV30; CDR3 protein: CAWTPGSYEQYF; CDR3 DNA: TGTGCCTGGACCCCGGGAAGCTACGAGCAGTACTTC
clone size: .; D gene: .; J gene: TRBJ2-6; V gene: TRBV6-5; CDR3 protein: CASSYSWASGANVLTF; CDR3 DNA: TGTGCCAGCAGTTACTCGTGGGCCTCTGGGGCCAACGTCCTGACTTTC
clone size: .; D gene: .; J gene: TRBJ2-3; V gene: TRBV18; CDR3 protein: CASSPGGDPADTQYF; CDR3 DNA: TGTGCCAGCTCACCAGGGGGCGACCCCGCAGATACGCAGTATTTT
clone size: .; D gene: .; J gene: TRBJ2-7; V gene: TRBV5-1; CDR3 protein: CASTSGVLAYEQYF; CDR3 DNA: TGCGCCAGCACCTCAGGGGTCCTAGCCTACGAGCAGTACTTC
clone size: .; D gene: TRBD1; J gene: TRBJ1-2; V gene: TRBV29-1; CDR3 protein: CSVEVAGGGYGYTF; CDR3 DNA: TGCAGCGTTGAAGTCGCAGGGGGCGGTTATGGCTACACCTTC
clone size: once; D gene: .; J gene: TRBJ2-3; V gene: TRBV27; CDR3 protein: CASSIQGITDTQYF; CDR3 DNA: TGTGCCAGCAGTATACAGGGTATCACAGATACGCAGTATTTT
clone size: .; D gene: TRBD2; J gene: TRBJ2-7; V gene: TRBV27; CDR3 protein: CATKSTSGRVYRYEQYF; CDR3 DNA: TGTGCCACCAAGTCGACTAGCGGGAGAGTATATAGGTACGAGCAGTACTTC
clone size: .; D gene: TRBD1; J gene: TRBJ2-7; V gene: TRBV2; CDR3 protein: CASIRGQTVSYEQYF; CDR3 DNA: TGTGCCAGCATCCGGGGACAGACAGTATCCTACGAGCAGTACTTC
clone size: once; D gene: TRBD1; J gene: TRBJ1-5; V gene: TRBV28; CDR3 protein: CASSPTGEGDQPQHF; CDR3 DNA: TGTGCCAGCAGCCCAACAGGGGAAGGGGATCAGCCCCAGCATTTT
clone size: .; D gene: .; J gene: TRBJ2-1; V gene: TRBV19; CDR3 protein: CASTREDATYNEQFF; CDR3 DNA: TGTGCCAGTACCAGGGAGGACGCCACCTACAATGAGCAGTTCTTC
clone size: .; D gene: TRBD2; J gene: TRBJ2-5; V gene: TRBV19; CDR3 protein: CASSIEAGGALETQYF; CDR3 DNA: TGTGCCAGTAGTATAGAGGCGGGAGGGGCCCTAGAGACCCAGTACTTC
clone size: .; D gene: TRBD1; J gene: TRBJ2-3; V gene: TRBV7-9; CDR3 protein: CASSSATGGGAASTDTQYF; CDR3 DNA: TGTGCCAGCAGCTCCGCGACAGGGGGCGGCGCAGCTAGCACAGATACGCAGTATTTT
clone size: .; D gene: TRBD2; J gene: TRBJ2-4; V gene: TRBV18; CDR3 protein: CASSPGLAGLAKNIQYF; CDR3 DNA: TGTGCCAGCTCACCGGGACTAGCGGGATTAGCCAAAAACATTCAGTACTTC
clone size: .; D gene: TRBD2; J gene: TRBJ2-1; V gene: TRBV9; CDR3 protein: CASSVDQRGNNEQFF; CDR3 DNA: TGTGCCAGCAGCGTAGACCAGCGGGGGAACAATGAGCAGTTCTTC